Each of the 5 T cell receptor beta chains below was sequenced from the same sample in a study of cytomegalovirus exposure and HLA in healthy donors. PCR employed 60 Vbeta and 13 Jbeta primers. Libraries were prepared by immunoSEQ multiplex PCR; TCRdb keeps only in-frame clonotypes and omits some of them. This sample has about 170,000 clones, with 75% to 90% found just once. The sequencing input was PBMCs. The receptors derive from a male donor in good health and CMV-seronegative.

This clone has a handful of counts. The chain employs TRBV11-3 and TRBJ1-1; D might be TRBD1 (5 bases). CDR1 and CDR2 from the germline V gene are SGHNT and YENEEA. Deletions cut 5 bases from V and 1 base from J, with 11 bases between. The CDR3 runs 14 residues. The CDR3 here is CASSLGGSNTEAFF. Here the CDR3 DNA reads TGTGCCAGCAGCCTTGGGGGGTCGAACACTGAAGCTTTCTTT.

Here the CDR3 DNA reads TGTGCCAGCACCTTTCGGGGGGATCACTACGAGCAGTACTTC. Its translation: CASTFRGDHYEQYF. V and J are TRBV7-8 and TRBJ2-7; 7 nucleotides line up with TRBD2. The CDR3 spans 14 residues. J lost 3 bases, V lost 7 bases, and 9 bases had no gene match. CDR1 is SGHVS and CDR2 is FQNEAQ in the germline V gene.

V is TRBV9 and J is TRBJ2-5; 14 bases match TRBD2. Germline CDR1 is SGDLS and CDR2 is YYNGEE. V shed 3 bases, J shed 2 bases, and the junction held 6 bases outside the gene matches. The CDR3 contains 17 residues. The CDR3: CASSDGLAGGSQETQYF. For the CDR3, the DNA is TGTGCCAGCAGCGATGGACTAGCGGGGGGTTCACAAGAGACCCAGTACTTC.

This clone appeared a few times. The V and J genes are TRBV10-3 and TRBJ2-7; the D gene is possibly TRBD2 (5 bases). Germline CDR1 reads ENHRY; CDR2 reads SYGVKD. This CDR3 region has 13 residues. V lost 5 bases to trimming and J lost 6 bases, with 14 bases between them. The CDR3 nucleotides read TGTGCCATCAGTCCCATCGGAGGACTCGAGCAGTACTTC. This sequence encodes CAISPIGGLEQYF.

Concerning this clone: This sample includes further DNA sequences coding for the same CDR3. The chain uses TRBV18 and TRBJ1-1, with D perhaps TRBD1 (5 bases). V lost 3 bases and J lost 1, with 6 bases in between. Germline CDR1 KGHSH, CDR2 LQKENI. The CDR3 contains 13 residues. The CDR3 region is CASSPTENTEAFF. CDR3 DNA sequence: TGTGCCAGCTCACCGACAGAGAACACTGAAGCTTTCTTT.